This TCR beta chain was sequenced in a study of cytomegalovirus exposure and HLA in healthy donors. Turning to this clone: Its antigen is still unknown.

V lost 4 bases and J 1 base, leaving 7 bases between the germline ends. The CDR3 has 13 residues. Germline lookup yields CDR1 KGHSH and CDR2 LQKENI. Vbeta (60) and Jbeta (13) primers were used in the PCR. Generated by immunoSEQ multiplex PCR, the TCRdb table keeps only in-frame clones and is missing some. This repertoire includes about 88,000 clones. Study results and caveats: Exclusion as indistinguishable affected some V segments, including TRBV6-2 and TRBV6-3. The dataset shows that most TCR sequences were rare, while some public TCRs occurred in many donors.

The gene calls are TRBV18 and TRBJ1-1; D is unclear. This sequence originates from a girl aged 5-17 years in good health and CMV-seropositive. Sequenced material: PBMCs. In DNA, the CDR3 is TGTGCCAGCTCACTGGCAAAGAACACTGAAGCTTTCTTT. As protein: CASSLAKNTEAFF.